Listed here are 23 T cell receptor beta chains from one sample, sequenced in a study of human T cells and chemical hapten exposure. As to time point: patch test 1, 2 weeks after DPC sensitization. Treatment of the sample: therapeutic diphenylcyclopropenone sensitization with weekly scalp DPC. TCRdb redid the calling of the RACE reads with MiXCR, one entry per CDR3 protein. The sample has just under 350,000 distinct CDR3 sequences, 6% to 8.5% seen once. The material sequenced was whole blood, taken in connection with sensitization to the hapten diphenylcyclopropenone (DPC). The receptors stem from a woman younger than 30 with alopecia areata. Some clones in this sample may be carry-over from other donors' samples.

This clonotype qualifies as medium-sized. The chain recombines TRBV20-1 with TRBJ2-5; a weak D match, TRBD2 (6 bases). The V gene lost 6 bases and the J gene lost 2 bases, with 16 bases spanning the gap. CDR1 is DFQATT and CDR2 is SNEGSKA in the germline V gene (reference sequence). This CDR3 contains 14 residues. DNA of the CDR3: TGCAGTGCCCCCAGCGGCGGGACGCAAGAGACCCAGTACTTC. Protein: CSAPSGGTQETQYF.

The chain employs TRBV4-1 and TRBJ1-3, with D possibly being TRBD1 (6 bases). Trimming shortened V by 4 bases and J by 0 bases, and 13 bases separated the two germline ends. The CDR3 is made up of 16 amino acids. Germline lookup yields CDR1 MGHRA and CDR2 YSYEKL. The CDR3 sequence is CASSLSGADSGNTIYF. The CDR3, as DNA: TGCGCCAGCAGCCTCTCAGGGGCGGACTCTGGAAACACCATATATTTT.

The J gene is TRBJ1-6, the V gene TRBV4-3, with D perhaps TRBD1 (5 bases). Trimming removed 1 base from V and 8 bases from J, with 15 bases in between. CDR1 LGHNA and CDR2 YSLEER come from the germline V gene. The length of the CDR3 is 16 residues. CDR3 sequence reads: CASSQVYRSSYSPLHF. Written as DNA, the CDR3 is TGCGCCAGCAGCCAAGTTTACAGGAGCTCCTATTCACCCCTCCACTTT.

This clonotype was seen a handful of times. The genes are TRBV2 and TRBJ1-4; D possibly corresponds to TRBD1 (5 bases). The CDR3 spans 14 residues. Between the trimmed V and J ends, which lost 5 bases and 5 bases, there was a span of 12 bases. Germline V gene data show CDR1 as SNHLY and CDR2 as FYNNEI. The CDR3 DNA reads as TGTGCCAGCAGTAGGGGCTCGGAAAATGAAAAACTGTTTTTT. Residues: CASSRGSENEKLFF.

In this sample, this clonotype turned up many times. The chain uses TRBV4-3 and TRBJ2-3; D is possibly TRBD2 (5 bases). The ends were cut back, 4 bases at V and 5 bases at J, with 10 bases in the middle. CDR1 and CDR2 from the germline V gene are LGHNA and YSLEER. The CDR3 covers 13 residues. In DNA, the CDR3 is TGCGCCAGCAGCCTTACCCGGGGAGATACGCAGTATTTT. Translated: CASSLTRGDTQYF.

This clonotype has at least ten counts. V and J are TRBV7-2 and TRBJ2-3; D uncertain. Trimming cost V 3 bases and J 4 bases, with 8 bases left between them. CDR1 is SGHTA, CDR2 FQGNSA, per germline. CDR3 length: 13 amino acids. The CDR3 DNA reads as TGTGCCAGCAGCTTCCAGTTGTCAGATACGCAGTATTTT. This sequence encodes CASSFQLSDTQYF.

This clonotype was seen only a few times. The chain has TRBV29-1 and TRBJ1-4; 7 bases fit TRBD1. The junction had 6 bases not matched to a gene; V was cut back by 1 base and J by 1 base. CDR3 size: 16 residues. The germline CDR1 and CDR2 sequences are SQVTM and ANQGSEA. In DNA form, the CDR3 reads TGCAGCGTTGAAGGCGGCAGGGGGGTAACTAATGAAAAACTGTTTTTT. Protein sequence: CSVEGGRGVTNEKLFF. Full variable domain (missing parts from reference TRBV29-1 and TRBJ1-4): SAVISQKPSRDICQRGTSLTIQCQVDSQVTMMFWYRQQPGQSLTLIATANQGSEATYESGFVIDKFPISRPNLTFSTLTVSNMSPEDSSIYLCSVEGGRGVTNEKLFFGSGTQLSVL.

This clonotype has at least ten counts. This chain joins TRBV6-5 and TRBJ2-7; 7 positions agree with TRBD1. Germline-derived CDR1 and CDR2 are MNHEY and SVGAGI. V was pared by 3 bases and J by 4 bases, with 9 bases of the junction left unmatched. The CDR3 runs to 15 residues. The CDR3 is CASSYSGTASYEQYF. CDR3 in DNA: TGTGCCAGCAGTTATTCCGGGACAGCCAGTTACGAGCAGTACTTC.

This clonotype was seen more than once but under ten times. The V and J genes are TRBV12-3 or TRBV12-4 and TRBJ1-3; D gene uncertain. V dropped 5 bases and J dropped 5 bases, with 7 bases sitting between them. CDR3 length equals 12 residues. The CDR3 coding sequence is TGTGCCAGCAGTCCATCCAGAAACACCATATATTTT. The encoded protein is CASSPSRNTIYF.

This clonotype was detected a few times. This chain links TRBV27 with TRBJ1-2; TRBD1 matches 10 bases. The CDR3 loop spans 14 amino acids. Germline CDR1 reads MNHEY; CDR2 reads SMNVEV (reference sequence). With V trimmed by 4 bases and J by 7 bases, 6 bases remained unmatched. The CDR3 DNA follows: TGTGCCAGCAGTTACGGACAGGGGGTGCGTGGCTACACCTTC. It is translated as CASSYGQGVRGYTF.

This clonotype was picked up a small number of times. The chain has TRBV5-1 and TRBJ2-5, with 7 bases lining up with TRBD2. The CDR3 sequence is 14 residues long. Germline loops: CDR1 SGHRS, CDR2 YFSETQ. The V gene end was trimmed by 5 bases and the J gene end by 2 bases; junction bases not matched to a gene: 6. The CDR3 DNA follows: TGCGCCAGCAGAAAAGCGGGACGGCAAGAGACCCAGTACTTC. It encodes CASRKAGRQETQYF.

Ten or more counts support this clonotype. The chain links TRBV4-1 to TRBJ1-5; no clear D. CDR3 length equals 16 residues. Germline V gives CDR1 MGHRA, CDR2 YSYEKL. Deletions cut 0 bases from V and 1 base from J, with 10 bases between. This chain's CDR3 is CASSQDPVGSNQPQHF. CDR3 DNA sequence: TGCGCCAGCAGCCAAGATCCGGTAGGGAGCAATCAGCCCCAGCATTTT.

CDR3 sequence reads: CAVGPHHYEQYF. CDR3 DNA sequence: TGTGCCGTCGGGCCTCACCACTACGAGCAGTACTTC. V gene TRBV27 combines with J gene TRBJ2-7; D is uncertain. The CDR3 totals 12 residues. The germline V and J ends were trimmed by 11 bases and 3 bases, with 14 bases remaining between them. The germline V gene encodes CDR1 MNHEY and CDR2 SMNVEV (reference sequence).

This clonotype was recorded at least ten times. This rearrangement joins TRBV5-6 to TRBJ2-7; 7 bases agree with TRBD2. V lost 6 bases, J lost 11 bases, and 14 bases stayed unmatched. CDR1 SGHDT and CDR2 YYEEEE come from the germline V gene. The length of the CDR3 is 13 residues. Here the CDR3 reads CASNPLGGVEEYF. The CDR3 nucleotides read TGTGCCAGCAACCCCTTGGGAGGGGTGGAGGAGTACTTC.

V and J are TRBV5-4 and TRBJ1-2; 7 bases map to TRBD1. The CDR3 length is 14 residues. V dropped 4 bases and J dropped 6; count of bases not matched to a gene: 9. Germline CDR1 SGHNT, CDR2 YYREEE (reference sequence). The CDR3 DNA reads as TGTGCCAGCAGCGCTCAAACAGGGGTCGATGGCTACACCTTC. Amino acids: CASSAQTGVDGYTF.

This clonotype was observed at least ten times. This sequence joins TRBV3-1 and TRBJ2-6; D is possibly TRBD1 (5 bases). Per germline, CDR1 LGHDT and CDR2 YNNKEL (reference sequence). This CDR3 has 14 amino acids. The V gene lost 6 bases and the J gene lost 0 bases, with 6 bases spanning the gap. DNA of the CDR3: TGTGCCAGCAGAGACAGCTCTGGGGCCAACGTCCTGACTTTC. Translated, it gives CASRDSSGANVLTF.

CDR3 residues: CASSFAATGELFF. CDR3 DNA: TGTGCCAGCAGCTTCGCTGCGACCGGGGAGCTGTTTTTT. The chain links TRBV7-2 to TRBJ2-2; D remains ambiguous. The CDR3 loop spans 13 amino acids. Per germline, CDR1 SGHTA and CDR2 FQGNSA. V dropped 3 bases and J dropped 5 bases, with 7 bases sitting between them.

This clonotype was counted at least ten times. The rearrangement links TRBV1 to TRBJ2-7; the D call in the table, TRBD2, was not verified against the DNA. TRBV1 counts as a pseudogene. This CDR3 has 15 residues. The CDR3 is CTSSRPLAHPAEQYF. The CDR3 DNA follows: TGCACCAGCAGCCGTCCACTAGCCCACCCCGCCGAGCAGTACTTC.

V is TRBV10-2 and J is TRBJ1-5; a possible D gene is TRBD1 (6 bases). The length of the CDR3 is 15 residues. Germline CDR1 is WSHSY and CDR2 is SAAADI. V was clipped by 2 bases and J by 7 bases, with 15 bases between them. The DNA of the CDR3 is TGCGCCAGCAGTGAGGGCATTGGGGGGCGACAGCCCCAGCATTTT. This gives the protein CASSEGIGGRQPQHF.

This clonotype was observed at least ten times. This sequence joins TRBV5-6 and TRBJ1-1; 7 nucleotides align to TRBD1. Trimming cost V 0 bases and J 4 bases; bases outside gene matches: 3. The length of the CDR3 is 14 residues. Germline assignment: CDR1 SGHDT and CDR2 YYEEEE. Written as DNA, the CDR3 is TGTGCCAGCAGCTTGGTGGCAGGGGGCACTGAAGCTTTCTTT. This gives the protein CASSLVAGGTEAFF.

J is TRBJ1-4 and V is TRBV6-1; D not certain. Per the germline V gene, CDR1 is MNHNS and CDR2 is SASEGT. V was trimmed by 1 base and J by 4 bases, leaving 10 bases between them. The CDR3 runs 15 residues. This CDR3 reads CASSEGGIRNEKLFF. CDR3 bases: TGTGCCAGCAGTGAAGGAGGCATTCGTAATGAAAAACTGTTTTTT.

The V and J genes are TRBV9 and TRBJ1-1; D unclear. There are 14 residues in the CDR3. Trimming took off 0 bases at V and 2 bases at J, with 8 bases between the two ends. CDR1 is SGDLS and CDR2 is YYNGEE in the germline V gene. Here the CDR3 reads CASSVGFSNTEAFF. The CDR3, as DNA: TGTGCCAGCAGCGTAGGGTTCAGTAACACTGAAGCTTTCTTT.

This clonotype was observed many times. This chain uses TRBV27 with TRBJ1-3; D not resolved. The germline V gene encodes CDR1 MNHEY and CDR2 SMNVEV (reference sequence). CDR3 length equals 14 residues. V was shortened by 6 bases and J by 2 bases, with 11 bases between the two germline ends. The CDR3 DNA sequence: TGTGCCAGCAGGGCCCTTAGAACTGGAAACACCATATATTTT. As protein: CASRALRTGNTIYF.